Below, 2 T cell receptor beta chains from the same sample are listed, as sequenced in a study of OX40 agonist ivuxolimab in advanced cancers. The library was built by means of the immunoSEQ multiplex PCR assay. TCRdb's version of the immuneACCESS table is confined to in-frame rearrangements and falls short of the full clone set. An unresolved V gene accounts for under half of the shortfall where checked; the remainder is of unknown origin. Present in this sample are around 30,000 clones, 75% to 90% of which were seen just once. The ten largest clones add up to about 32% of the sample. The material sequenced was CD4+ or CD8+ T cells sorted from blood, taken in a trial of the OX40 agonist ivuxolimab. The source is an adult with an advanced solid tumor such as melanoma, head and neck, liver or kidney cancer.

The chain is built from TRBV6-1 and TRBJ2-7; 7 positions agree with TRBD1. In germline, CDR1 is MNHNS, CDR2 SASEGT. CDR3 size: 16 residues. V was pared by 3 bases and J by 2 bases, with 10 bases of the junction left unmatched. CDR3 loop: CASSDPRRGQPYEQYF. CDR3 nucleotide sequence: TGTGCCAGCAGTGATCCTAGACGGGGACAGCCCTACGAGCAGTACTTC.

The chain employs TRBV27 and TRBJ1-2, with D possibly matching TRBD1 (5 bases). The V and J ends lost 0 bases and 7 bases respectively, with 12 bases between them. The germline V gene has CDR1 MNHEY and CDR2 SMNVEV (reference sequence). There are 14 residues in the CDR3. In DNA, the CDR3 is TGTGCCAGCAGTTTATCGATCCAGGGCTTTGGCTACACCTTC. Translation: CASSLSIQGFGYTF.